The rows below give T cell receptor beta chains drawn from one sample of a study of Ad26.COV2.S vaccination and SARS-CoV-2 variants. The assay was immunoSEQ multiplex PCR, and TCRdb's table has in-frame clones only and misses some. Seen here are roughly 380,000 clones, over 75% observed once, and the top ten hold about 3.5%. Sequencing used peripheral blood, obtained in a trial of Ad26.COV2.S vaccine versus placebo. The receptors were gathered from a person between 18 and 59 years old who received the Ad26.COV2.S COVID-19 vaccine or a placebo. CDR3s include the opening cysteine and the closing phenylalanine or tryptophan. A D gene is named only where the DNA matches it firmly. Clone size is given for some rows only: seen once, a few or many times, or a class if the clone is expanded.

d_call j_call clone_size v_call cdr3_nt cdr3_aa
. TRBJ2-7 . TRBV12-5 TGTGCTAGTGGTCCAGACACAAGCTACGAGCAGTACTTC CASGPDTSYEQYF
TRBD1 TRBJ1-4 . TRBV15 TGTGCCACCAGCAGTCGACAGGGAACTAATGAAAAACTGTTTTTT CATSSRQGTNEKLFF
TRBD1 TRBJ1-2 . TRBV18 TGTGCCAGCTCACGGGATGGACAGGGTGTTGCCGGCTACACCTTC CASSRDGQGVAGYTF
. TRBJ1-1 . TRBV20-1 TGCAGTGCTAGTCATGGGCCTCTTGTAGCTGAAGCTTTCTTT CSASHGPLVAEAFF
. TRBJ2-2 . TRBV4-2 TGTGCCAGCAGCCTTGGGGGGGCCGAGAACACCGGGGAGCTGTTTTTT CASSLGGAENTGELFF
. TRBJ1-2 . TRBV4-1 TGCGCCAGCAGCCAAGAGGTAAAGGCTTCTAACTATGGCTACACCTTC CASSQEVKASNYGYTF
TRBD1 TRBJ1-4 . TRBV5-1 TGCGCCAGCAGCCCGGACAGGTATTCAACTAATGAAAAACTGTTTTTT CASSPDRYSTNEKLFF
. TRBJ1-2 . TRBV6-1 TGTGCCAGCAGTGAAACGGGTGGCTACACCTTC CASSETGGYTF
. TRBJ1-1 . TRBV6-1 TGTGCCAGCAGTGAAACGTGGGGCCGTCCTGAAGCTTTCTTT CASSETWGRPEAFF
. TRBJ1-2 . TRBV6-5 TGTGCCAGCAGTTATTCGACAAGGTTGGGTGGCTACACCTTC CASSYSTRLGGYTF
. TRBJ2-7 . TRBV5-1 TGCGCCAGCAGCTTGGCGCGGACAGACGAGCAGTACTTC CASSLARTDEQYF
. TRBJ2-1 once TRBV14 TGTGCCAGCAGTCTGGGGGTCGTGGGGCTCGGCTCCTACAATGAGCAGTTCTTC CASSLGVVGLGSYNEQFF
. TRBJ2-5 . TRBV18 TGTGCCAGCTCAACAGGGTACCAAGAGACCCAGTACTTC CASSTGYQETQYF
. TRBJ1-2 . TRBV12-3/TRBV12-4 TGTGCCAGCAGTTTCAAAAACTATGGCTACACCTTC CASSFKNYGYTF
TRBD1 TRBJ1-6 . TRBV7-9 TGTGCCAGCAGCTCCCGGACAGGGATTTATTCACCCCTCCACTTT CASSSRTGIYSPLHF